The source of this T cell receptor beta chain is a study of sequential checkpoint blockade in melanoma. TCRdb's table, derived via immunoSEQ multiplex PCR, lists solely in-frame clones and lacks some. The profile shows thousands of clones, roughly a quarter of them singletons. Documented treatment: randomized to nivolumab then ipilimumab (arm A) or the reverse (arm B). DNA-damaging chemotherapy had not been given to any patient beforehand. CDR3 length: 14 amino acids. V shed 4 bases and J shed 5 bases, with 12 bases lying between them. Germline V gene data show CDR1 as SGHRS and CDR2 as YFSETQ. This receptor was taken from a human donor with melanoma. The gene calls are TRBV5-1 and TRBJ1-4, with D possibly matching TRBD1 (5 bases). This sample comprised tumor tissue (inferred from file names), obtained from a patient given nivolumab and ipilimumab in sequence. The CDR3 here is CASSARDLNEKLFF. Here the CDR3 DNA reads TGCGCCAGCAGCGCCCGGGACCTCAATGAAAAACTGTTTTTT.